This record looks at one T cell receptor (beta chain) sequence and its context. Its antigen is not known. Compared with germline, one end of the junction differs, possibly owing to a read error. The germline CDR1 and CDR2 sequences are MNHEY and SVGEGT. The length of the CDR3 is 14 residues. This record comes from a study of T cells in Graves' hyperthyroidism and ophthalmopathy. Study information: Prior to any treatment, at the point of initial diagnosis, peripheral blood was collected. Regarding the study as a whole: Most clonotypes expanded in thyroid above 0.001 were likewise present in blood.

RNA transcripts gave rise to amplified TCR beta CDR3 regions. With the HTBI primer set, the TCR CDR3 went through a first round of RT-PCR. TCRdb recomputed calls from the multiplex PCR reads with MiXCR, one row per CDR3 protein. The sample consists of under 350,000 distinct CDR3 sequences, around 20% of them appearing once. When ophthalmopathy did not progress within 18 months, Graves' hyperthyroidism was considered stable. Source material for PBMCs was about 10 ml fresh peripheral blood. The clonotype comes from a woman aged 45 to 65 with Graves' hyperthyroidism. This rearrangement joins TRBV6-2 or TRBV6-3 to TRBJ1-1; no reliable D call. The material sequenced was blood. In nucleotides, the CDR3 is TGTGCCGGCAGCCAAGGCAGCAGAAACACTGAAGCTTTCTTT. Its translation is CAGSQGSRNTEAFF.